The clone carrying this T cell receptor beta chain was observed a few times. These data are taken from a study of T cells after somatic rescue of genetic block. Sequenced by immunoSEQ multiplex PCR; TCRdb stores in-frame clones only, minus some. The sample holds 9,500 to 15,000 clones, about 69% seen once. This receptor was identified in a boy younger than 18. Material for sequencing was peripheral blood mononuclear cells (PBMCs).

CDR3 bases: TGTGCCAGCAGCCTCGGGGGGAGGGCCCCATCGGATACGCAGTATTTT. Translating gives CASSLGGRAPSDTQYF. The rearrangement links TRBV4-2 to TRBJ2-3; 7 nucleotides line up with TRBD2. Germline V CDR1 and CDR2: LGHNA, YNFKEQ. The J segment lost 6 bases and the V segment lost 4 bases, leaving 13 bases of the junction unmatched. CDR3 length: 16 residues.